The 20 T cell receptor beta chains listed next were all sequenced from one sample in a study of blood T cell repertoires in COVID-19. The data were produced by immunoSEQ multiplex PCR, yet TCRdb's version contains in-frame clones alone and is incomplete. This sample yields 150,000 to 200,000 clones, of which approximately 90% are seen a single time; 2.1% belongs to the top ten. The specimen was peripheral blood. These receptors all come from a man in his sixties or seventies with active or convalescent COVID-19.

This clone has only a few counts. The chain is built from TRBV2 and TRBJ2-7; TRBD2 might be the D (6 bases). CDR1 is SNHLY, CDR2 FYNNEI, per germline. The CDR3 runs 15 residues. Between the trimmed V and J ends, which lost 3 bases and 6 bases, there was a span of 18 bases. CDR3 region: CASSDVGGALSEQYF. The CDR3 nucleotides are TGTGCCAGCAGTGATGTCGGGGGAGCTTTGTCCGAGCAGTACTTC.

This chain connects TRBV10-2 to TRBJ1-5; D is perhaps TRBD1 (6 bases). The V and J ends lost 6 bases and 5 bases respectively, with 11 bases between them. Germline lookup yields CDR1 WSHSY and CDR2 SAAADI. The CDR3 spans 13 residues. This CDR3 reads CASSWGLDQPQHF. The CDR3 coding sequence is TGCGCCAGCAGCTGGGGGCTTGATCAGCCCCAGCATTTT.

The V and J genes are TRBV12-5 and TRBJ2-1; 7 positions match TRBD2. This CDR3 is built from 15 residues. J gave up 4 bases and V 5 bases, and 8 bases lay outside the gene matches. The germline V gene encodes CDR1 LGHNT and CDR2 FRNRAP. The DNA for the CDR3 is TGTGCTAGTGGTATGGGTGTTAGCGGGTACAATGAGCAGTTCTTC. Amino acid sequence: CASGMGVSGYNEQFF.

The DNA for the CDR3 is TGTGCCAGCAGCCCACTAGCGCCGCACTACGAGCAGTACTTC. This encodes CASSPLAPHYEQYF. J is TRBJ2-7 and V is TRBV6-2 or TRBV6-3, with 7 bases that match TRBD2. Germline values: CDR1 MNHEY, CDR2 SVGEGT. The junction had 8 bases not matched to a gene; V was cut back by 6 bases and J by 3 bases. CDR3 length equals 14 residues.

This rearrangement joins TRBV5-1 to TRBJ2-7, with 7 bases identical to TRBD1. This CDR3 comprises 17 residues. Losses at the gene ends were 4 bases for V and 4 bases for J; bases not matched to a gene: 17. Germline assignment: CDR1 SGHRS and CDR2 YFSETQ. The CDR3 loop is CASSGIGDRGVGYEQYF. The CDR3 nucleotides are TGCGCCAGCAGCGGGATCGGGGACAGAGGGGTGGGATACGAGCAGTACTTC.

The genes are TRBV12-2 and TRBJ1-1; the D call of TRBD1 is as the table states it, not checked on the DNA. TRBV12-2 is a pseudogene. This CDR3 contains 16 residues. CDR3 bases: TGTGCAAGTCTATGGGGGCTCGGGTATAAGAACACTGAAGCTTTCTTT. This encodes CASLWGLGYKNTEAFF.

The V call is TRBV19, the J call TRBJ1-5; D is unclear. Germline CDR1 and CDR2: LNHDA and SQIVND (reference sequence). V gave up 3 bases and J gave up 0 bases, with 9 bases separating them. CDR3 length: 15 residues. As DNA, the CDR3 is TGTGCCAGTAGTATCGCGCCCATTAGCAATCAGCCCCAGCATTTT. Amino acid sequence: CASSIAPISNQPQHF. Supplemented by reference TRBV19 and TRBJ1-5, the full variable domain reads DGGITQSPKYLFRKEGQNVTLSCEQNLNHDAMYWYRQDPGQGLRLIYYSQIVNDFQKGDIAEGYSVSREKKESFPLTVTSAQKNPTAFYLCASSIAPISNQPQHFGDGTRLSIL.

The rearrangement uses TRBV19 and TRBJ2-5; 7 bases align to TRBD2. CDR1 is LNHDA, CDR2 SQIVND, per germline (reference sequence). This CDR3 spans 15 amino acids. The ends lost 6 bases at V and 5 bases at J; junction bases unmatched: 12. Here the CDR3 reads CASSLSGGLSETQYF. The CDR3 nucleotides read TGTGCCAGTAGCCTCTCCGGGGGGTTGTCGGAGACCCAGTACTTC.

This rearrangement joins TRBV19 to TRBJ2-6; 8 bases are a match to TRBD1. Trimming cost V 5 bases and J 9 bases; bases outside gene matches: 6. Germline V gene lookup returns CDR1 LNHDA and CDR2 SQIVND (reference sequence). The CDR3 has 14 amino acids. The CDR3 loop is CASSVYRGNNVLTF. The DNA for the CDR3 is TGTGCCAGTAGTGTATACAGGGGGAACAACGTCCTGACTTTC.

The CDR3 sequence: CAISDTGTSTYEQYF. CDR3 in DNA: TGTGCCATCAGTGACACCGGGACTTCCACCTACGAGCAGTACTTC. V and J are TRBV10-3 and TRBJ2-7; weak D call: TRBD2 (6 bases). The length of the CDR3 is 15 residues. Germline assignment: CDR1 ENHRY and CDR2 SYGVKD. V shed 3 bases and J shed 2 bases, with 14 bases lying between them.

V usage is TRBV4-1 and J usage is TRBJ1-4; 12 bases fit TRBD1. The germline V gene encodes CDR1 MGHRA and CDR2 YSYEKL. The CDR3 has 18 residues. Unmatched junction bases numbered 5, after V lost 1 base and J lost 2 bases. CDR3: CASSQAWDRGRTNEKLFF. For the CDR3, the DNA is TGCGCCAGCAGCCAAGCTTGGGACAGGGGGCGGACTAATGAAAAACTGTTTTTT.

This chain joins TRBV5-6 and TRBJ1-5; no firm D call. CDR3 length: 14 amino acids. In germline, CDR1 is SGHDT, CDR2 YYEEEE. Deletions cut 4 bases from V and 0 bases from J, with 8 bases between. This CDR3 is CASSAGISNQPQHF. The CDR3 coding sequence is TGTGCCAGCAGCGCCGGGATTAGCAATCAGCCCCAGCATTTT.

V is TRBV15 and J is TRBJ1-3, with 9 positions matching TRBD1. Germline lookup yields CDR1 LNHNV and CDR2 YYDKDF (reference sequence). Trimming took 4 bases from V and 5 from J; bases not matched to a gene: 6. The CDR3 is 15 amino acids. The CDR3 bases are TGTGCCACCAGCATGGACAGGGGCGACCGAAACACCATATATTTT. Its translation is CATSMDRGDRNTIYF.

The rearrangement joins TRBV5-1 to TRBJ2-2; D is unclear. Trimming took 4 bases from V and 1 from J, leaving 17 bases between them. This CDR3 is built from 17 residues. Germline-derived CDR1 and CDR2 are SGHRS and YFSETQ. CDR3 nucleotide sequence: TGCGCCAGCAGCCCCCAGGTTGTGCTGGAGAACACCGGGGAGCTGTTTTTT. This translates into CASSPQVVLENTGELFF.

In nucleotides, the CDR3 is TGTGCCTGGAGTGTACCGGGACTAGCGGGGACGGGTACGCAGTATTTT. Its protein is CAWSVPGLAGTGTQYF. The chain couples TRBV30 to TRBJ2-3; 13 nucleotides match TRBD2. Looked up from germline, CDR1 is GTSNPN and CDR2 is SVGIG (reference sequence). The ends lost 0 bases at V and 8 bases at J; junction bases unmatched: 8. The CDR3 is made up of 16 amino acids.

This rearrangement joins TRBV28 to TRBJ2-7; a possible D gene is TRBD1 (5 bases). The CDR3 is made up of 14 amino acids. Looked up from germline, CDR1 is MDHEN and CDR2 is SYDVKM. V lost 6 bases, J lost 2 bases, and 14 bases lay in between. For the CDR3, the DNA is TGTGCCAGCAGCTCACCCCCAGGGCCCTACGAGCAGTACTTC. Amino acid sequence: CASSSPPGPYEQYF.

This clone appeared a single time. V and J are TRBV9 and TRBJ2-1; the match to TRBD2 covers 8 bases. The CDR3 runs 15 residues. The V segment lost 0 bases and the J segment 8 bases; nucleotides outside the gene matches: 7. CDR1 is SGDLS and CDR2 is YYNGEE in the germline V gene. The CDR3: CASSVAGGPRYEQFF. The CDR3 DNA follows: TGTGCCAGCAGCGTAGCGGGAGGGCCTAGGTATGAGCAGTTCTTC.

The rearrangement uses TRBV25-1 and TRBJ2-2; TRBD2 matches at 9 bases. The CDR3 length is 14 residues. Unmatched junction bases numbered 6, after V lost 9 bases and J lost 4 bases. Per the germline V gene, CDR1 is MGHDK and CDR2 is SYGVNS. The CDR3 bases are TGTGCCAGTCAGGCGGGGGGGTTCACCGGGGAGCTGTTTTTT. Translated: CASQAGGFTGELFF.

The rearrangement uses TRBV24-1 and TRBJ2-7; tentative D call: TRBD1 (5 bases). Trimming cost V 0 bases and J 10 bases, with 15 bases left between them. The CDR3 runs to 14 residues. Germline assignment: CDR1 KGHDR and CDR2 SFDVKD. CDR3 sequence reads: CATSDLSGAGPQYF. Written as DNA, the CDR3 is TGTGCCACCAGTGATTTGAGTGGGGCTGGACCCCAGTACTTC.

The chain employs TRBV7-8 and TRBJ2-7; a possible D gene is TRBD2 (6 bases). Trimming removed 4 bases at V and 2 bases at J, with 12 bases between. The V gene's germline CDR1 is SGHVS and CDR2 FQNEAQ. The length of the CDR3 is 14 residues. The chain's CDR3 is CASSYSRGTYEQYF. CDR3 nucleotide sequence: TGTGCCAGCAGCTATAGTCGGGGGACCTACGAGCAGTACTTC.